This TCR beta chain is drawn from a study of cytomegalovirus exposure and HLA in healthy donors. Study background: One earlier analysis, a look at approximately 190 million T cells, found more than 100 million unique TCR beta sequences.

The PCR ran on 60 Vbeta and 13 Jbeta primers. Measured with immunoSEQ multiplex PCR; TCRdb has only the in-frame clones, and not every one. Of around 150,000 clones in the sample, around 90% were seen once. With regard to this clone: Its target is unknown.

The J segment lost 1 base and the V segment lost 5 bases, leaving 5 bases of the junction unmatched. Germline assignment: CDR1 SGHDT and CDR2 YYEEEE. The CDR3 sequence is 15 residues long. Study-wide results and caveats: A later analysis found common viral pathogens apparently linked to several of the most significant clusters. Researchers counted roughly 160 TCR beta chains as cytomegalovirus-associated. For most subjects, TCR beta sequences were reported to predict HLA-A and HLA-B alleles with accuracy.

Sequencing input: PBMCs. The clonotype originates from a woman in her thirties or forties in good health and CMV-seronegative. This chain joins TRBV5-6 and TRBJ2-3; 9 bases are shared with TRBD1. This chain's CDR3 is CASRGTGLGTDTQYF. The CDR3, as DNA: TGTGCCAGCAGGGGGACAGGGTTGGGCACAGATACGCAGTATTTT.